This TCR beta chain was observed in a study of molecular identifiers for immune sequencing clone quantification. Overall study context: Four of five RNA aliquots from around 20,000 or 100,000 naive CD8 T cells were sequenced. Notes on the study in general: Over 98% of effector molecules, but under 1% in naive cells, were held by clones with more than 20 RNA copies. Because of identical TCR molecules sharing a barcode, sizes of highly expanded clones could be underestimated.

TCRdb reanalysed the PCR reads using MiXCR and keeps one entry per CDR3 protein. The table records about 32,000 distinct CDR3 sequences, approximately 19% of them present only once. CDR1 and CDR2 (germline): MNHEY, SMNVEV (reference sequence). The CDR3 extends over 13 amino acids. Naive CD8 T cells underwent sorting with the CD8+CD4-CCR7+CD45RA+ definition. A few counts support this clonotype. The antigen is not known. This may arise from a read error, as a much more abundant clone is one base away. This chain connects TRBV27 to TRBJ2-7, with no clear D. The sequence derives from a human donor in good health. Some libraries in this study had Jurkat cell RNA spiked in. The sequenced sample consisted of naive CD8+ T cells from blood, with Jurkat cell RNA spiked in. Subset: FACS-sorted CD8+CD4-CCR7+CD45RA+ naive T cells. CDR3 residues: CASSLGQAYGQYF. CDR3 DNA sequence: TGTGCCAGCAGCCTTGGGCAGGCCTACGGGCAGTACTTC.